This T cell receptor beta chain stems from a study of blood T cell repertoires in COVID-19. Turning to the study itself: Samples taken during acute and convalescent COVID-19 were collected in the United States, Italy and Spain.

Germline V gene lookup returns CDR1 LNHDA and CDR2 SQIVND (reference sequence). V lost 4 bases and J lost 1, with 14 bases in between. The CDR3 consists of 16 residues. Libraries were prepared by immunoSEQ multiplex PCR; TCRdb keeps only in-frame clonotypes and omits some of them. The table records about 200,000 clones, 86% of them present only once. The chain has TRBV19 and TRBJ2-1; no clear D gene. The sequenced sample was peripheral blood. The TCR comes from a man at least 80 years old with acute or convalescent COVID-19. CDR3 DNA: TGTGCCAGTAGTAACCCCCGAGCCGCGTCCTACAATGAGCAGTTCTTC. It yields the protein CASSNPRAASYNEQFF.